This TCR beta chain was profiled in a study of T cells in localized non-small cell lung cancer. Overall study findings and caveats: Uninvolved adjacent lung showed the highest T cell clonality, exceeding tumor. Sequencing covered just one tumor region, so heterogeneity cannot be ruled out.

Profiled with immunoSEQ multiplex PCR; TCRdb holds only in-frame clones, not every one. The sample includes about 33,000 clones, roughly nine tenths of them seen just once. As regards this clone: Antigen: not known. The sample holds other DNA sequences that translate to the same CDR3.

The germline V and J ends were trimmed by 0 bases and 1 base, with 7 bases remaining between them. Per germline, CDR1 SGDLS and CDR2 YYNGEE. This CDR3 spans 14 amino acids. Here the sequenced sample was peripheral blood, taken before any cancer treatment. The sequence derives from a man aged 35 to 70 with stage I lung adenocarcinoma. This chain connects TRBV9 to TRBJ1-1; no firm D call. The CDR3, as DNA: TGTGCCAGCAGCGTAGCTCCAGGGAACACTGAAGCTTTCTTT. Translating gives CASSVAPGNTEAFF. Variable domain in full (rest from reference TRBV9 and TRBJ1-1): DSGVTQTPKHLITATGQRVTLRCSPRSGDLSVYWYQQSLDQGLQFLIQYYNGEERAKGNILERFSAQQFPDLHSELNLSSLELGDSALYFCASSVAPGNTEAFFGQGTRLTVV.